This TCR gamma chain is from a study of human gamma delta and Vdelta1 T cells. The study, taken as a whole, reports: Delta One T cells were reportedly polyclonal and broadly cytotoxic against acute myeloid leukemia.

TCRdb re-called clones from the PCR reads using CATT. The table has roughly 4,500 gamma-chain clones, roughly 35% seen once. As for this clone: As yet, its antigen is unknown. Additional DNA sequences in this sample encode the identical CDR3.

Trimming at V came to 0 bases and at J to 11 bases, leaving 4 bases not matched to a gene. CDR3 length equals 11 residues. CDR1 and CDR2 (germline): VTNTFY, YDVSTARD (reference sequence). The sample comprised Vdelta1 gamma-delta T cells from blood grown in culture (DOT cells). The sequence derives from a human donor in good health. The chain is built from TRGV3 and TRGJ1 or TRGJ2. The CDR3 region is CATWDRREKLF. CDR3 nucleotides: TGTGCCACCTGGGACAGGCGAGAGAAACTCTTT.